These T cell receptor beta chains were read from a single sample in a study of cytomegalovirus exposure and HLA in healthy donors. Here immunoSEQ multiplex PCR was the method, and the copy in TCRdb shows in-frame clones only, minus some. The sample includes over 150,000 clones, around four fifths of them seen just once. Material for sequencing was PBMCs. The receptors here all came from a woman between 50 and 59 years old in good health and CMV-seronegative. The CDR3 runs from the conserved cysteine through the conserved F or W. The D gene is left open where the match is weak.

D: NA
V: TRBV13
J: TRBJ2-7
CDR3: CASSLAGRPGVNYEQYF

D: NA
V: TRBV4-3
J: TRBJ2-7
CDR3: CASSQTTLSGPFNEQYF

D: NA
V: TRBV11-2
J: TRBJ2-1
CDR3: CASSTRPGSGSIDNEQFF

D: TRBD2
V: TRBV2
J: TRBJ2-3
CDR3: CASTLAGGPLHTDTQYF

D: NA
V: TRBV2
J: TRBJ1-2
CDR3: CASSSRDSYGYTF

D: TRBD1
V: TRBV2
J: TRBJ2-1
CDR3: CASRPDRGSHYEQFF

D: TRBD2
V: TRBV6-1
J: TRBJ2-5
CDR3: CASSPRTRQETQYF

D: TRBD1
V: TRBV5-8
J: TRBJ2-7
CDR3: CASSWDRDYEQYF

D: NA
V: TRBV5-1
J: TRBJ1-5
CDR3: CASSPGQSNQPQHF

D: TRBD2
V: TRBV6-5
J: TRBJ2-1
CDR3: CASRFSGRGHNEQFF

D: NA
V: TRBV10-1
J: TRBJ2-1
CDR3: CASSESAGQQFF

D: NA
V: TRBV13
J: TRBJ1-1
CDR3: CASSLRQIGAEAFF

D: NA
V: TRBV6-6
J: TRBJ1-1
CDR3: CASRTGVITEAFF

D: TRBD1
V: TRBV7-2
J: TRBJ2-3
CDR3: CASSPWTGSTDTQYF

D: TRBD2
V: TRBV4-3
J: TRBJ2-7
CDR3: CASSQGVGLAGDYEQYF